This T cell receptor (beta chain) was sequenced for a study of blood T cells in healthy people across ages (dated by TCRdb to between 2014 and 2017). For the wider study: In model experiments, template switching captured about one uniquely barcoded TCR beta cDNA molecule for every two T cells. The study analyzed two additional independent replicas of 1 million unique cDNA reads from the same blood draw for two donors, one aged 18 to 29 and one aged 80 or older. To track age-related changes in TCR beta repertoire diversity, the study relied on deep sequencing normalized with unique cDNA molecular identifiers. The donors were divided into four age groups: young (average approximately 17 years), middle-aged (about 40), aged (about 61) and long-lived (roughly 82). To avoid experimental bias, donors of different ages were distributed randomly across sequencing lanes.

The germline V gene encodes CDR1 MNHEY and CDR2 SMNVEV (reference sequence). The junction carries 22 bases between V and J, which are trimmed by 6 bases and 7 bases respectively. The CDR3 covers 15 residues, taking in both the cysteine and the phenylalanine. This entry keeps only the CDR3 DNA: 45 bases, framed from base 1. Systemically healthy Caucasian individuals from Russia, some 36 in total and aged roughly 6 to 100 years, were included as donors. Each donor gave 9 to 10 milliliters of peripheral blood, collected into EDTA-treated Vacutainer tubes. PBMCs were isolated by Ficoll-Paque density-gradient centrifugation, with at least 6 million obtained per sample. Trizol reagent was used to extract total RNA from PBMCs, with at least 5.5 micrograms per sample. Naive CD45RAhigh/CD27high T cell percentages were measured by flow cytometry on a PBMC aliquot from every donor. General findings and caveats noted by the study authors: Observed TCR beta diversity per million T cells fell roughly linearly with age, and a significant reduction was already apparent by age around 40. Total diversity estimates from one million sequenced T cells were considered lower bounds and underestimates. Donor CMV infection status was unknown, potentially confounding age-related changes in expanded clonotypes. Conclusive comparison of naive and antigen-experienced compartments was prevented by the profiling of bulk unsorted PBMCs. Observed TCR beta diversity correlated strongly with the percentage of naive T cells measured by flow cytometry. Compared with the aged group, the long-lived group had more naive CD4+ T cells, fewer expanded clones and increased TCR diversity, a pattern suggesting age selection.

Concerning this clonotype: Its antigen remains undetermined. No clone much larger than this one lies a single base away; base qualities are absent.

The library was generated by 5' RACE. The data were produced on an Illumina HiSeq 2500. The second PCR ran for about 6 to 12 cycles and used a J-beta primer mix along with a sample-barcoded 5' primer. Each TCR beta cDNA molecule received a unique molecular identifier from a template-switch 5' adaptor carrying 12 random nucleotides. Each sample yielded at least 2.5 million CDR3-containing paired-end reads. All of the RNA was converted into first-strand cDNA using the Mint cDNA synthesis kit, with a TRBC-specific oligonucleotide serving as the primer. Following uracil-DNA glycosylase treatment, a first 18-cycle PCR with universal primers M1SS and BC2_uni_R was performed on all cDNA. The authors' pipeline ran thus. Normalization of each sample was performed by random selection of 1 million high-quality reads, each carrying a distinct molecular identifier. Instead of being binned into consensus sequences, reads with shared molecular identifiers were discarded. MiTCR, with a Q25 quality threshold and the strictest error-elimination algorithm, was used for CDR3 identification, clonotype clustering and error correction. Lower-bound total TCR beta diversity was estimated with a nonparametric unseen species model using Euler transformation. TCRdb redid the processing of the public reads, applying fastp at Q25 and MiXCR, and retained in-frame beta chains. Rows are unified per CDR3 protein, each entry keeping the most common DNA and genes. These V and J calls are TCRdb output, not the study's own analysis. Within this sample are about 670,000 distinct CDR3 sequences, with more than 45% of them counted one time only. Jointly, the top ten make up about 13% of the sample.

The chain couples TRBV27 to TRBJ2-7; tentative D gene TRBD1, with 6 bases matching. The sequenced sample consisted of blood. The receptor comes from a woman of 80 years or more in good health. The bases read TGTGCCAGCAGCCGGCGGACAGACCTCTACAATGAGCAGTACTTC. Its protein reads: CASSRRTDLYNEQYF.